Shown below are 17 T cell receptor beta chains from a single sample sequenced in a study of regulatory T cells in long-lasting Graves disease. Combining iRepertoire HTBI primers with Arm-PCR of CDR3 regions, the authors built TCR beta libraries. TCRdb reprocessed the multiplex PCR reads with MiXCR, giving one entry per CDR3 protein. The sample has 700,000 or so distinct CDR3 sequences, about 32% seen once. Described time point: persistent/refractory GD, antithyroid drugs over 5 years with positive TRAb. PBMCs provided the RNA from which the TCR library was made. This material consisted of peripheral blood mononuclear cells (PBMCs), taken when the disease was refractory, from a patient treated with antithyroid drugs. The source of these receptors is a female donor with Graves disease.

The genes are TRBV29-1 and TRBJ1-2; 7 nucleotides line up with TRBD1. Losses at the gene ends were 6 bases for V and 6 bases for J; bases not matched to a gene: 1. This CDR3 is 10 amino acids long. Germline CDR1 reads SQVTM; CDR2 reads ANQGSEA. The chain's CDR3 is CSVTGDGYTF. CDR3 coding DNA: TGCAGCGTAACAGGGGATGGCTACACCTTC. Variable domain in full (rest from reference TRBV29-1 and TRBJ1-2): SAVISQKPSRDICQRGTSLTIQCQVDSQVTMMFWYRQQPGQSLTLIATANQGSEATYESGFVIDKFPISRPNLTFSTLTVSNMSPEDSSIYLCSVTGDGYTFGSGTRLTVV.

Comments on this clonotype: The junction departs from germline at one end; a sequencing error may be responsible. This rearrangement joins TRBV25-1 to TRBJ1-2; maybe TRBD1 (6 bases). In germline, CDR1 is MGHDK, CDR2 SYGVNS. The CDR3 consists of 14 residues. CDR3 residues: CASSDSGRGYGHTF. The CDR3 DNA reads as TGTGCCAGCAGTGATTCCGGCAGGGGCTATGGCCACACCTTC.

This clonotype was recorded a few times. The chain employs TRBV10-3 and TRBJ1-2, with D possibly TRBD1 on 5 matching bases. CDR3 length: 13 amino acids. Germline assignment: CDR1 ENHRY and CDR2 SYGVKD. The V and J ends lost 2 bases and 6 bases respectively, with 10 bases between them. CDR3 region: CAISEGRADGYTF. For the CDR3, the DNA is TGTGCCATCAGTGAGGGCAGGGCTGATGGCTACACCTTC.

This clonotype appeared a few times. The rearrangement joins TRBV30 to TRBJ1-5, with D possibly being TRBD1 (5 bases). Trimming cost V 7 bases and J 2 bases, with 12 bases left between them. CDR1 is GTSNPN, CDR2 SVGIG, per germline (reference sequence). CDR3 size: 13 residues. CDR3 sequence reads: CAYRGGGNQPQHF. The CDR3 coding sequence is TGTGCCTACCGCGGGGGTGGCAATCAGCCCCAGCATTTT.

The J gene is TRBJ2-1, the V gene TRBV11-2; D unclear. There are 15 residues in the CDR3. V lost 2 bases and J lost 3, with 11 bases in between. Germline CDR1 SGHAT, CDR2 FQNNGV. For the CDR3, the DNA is TGTGCCAGCAGCTTACTACTGGAGTACTACAATGAGCAGTTCTTC. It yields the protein CASSLLLEYYNEQFF.

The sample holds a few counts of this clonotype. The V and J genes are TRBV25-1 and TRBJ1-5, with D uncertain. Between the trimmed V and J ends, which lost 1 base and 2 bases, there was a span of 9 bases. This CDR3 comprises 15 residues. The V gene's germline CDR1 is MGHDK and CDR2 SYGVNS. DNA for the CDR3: TGTGCCAGCAGTGAATCGCTGGGCGGCAATCAGCCCCAGCATTTT. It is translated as CASSESLGGNQPQHF.

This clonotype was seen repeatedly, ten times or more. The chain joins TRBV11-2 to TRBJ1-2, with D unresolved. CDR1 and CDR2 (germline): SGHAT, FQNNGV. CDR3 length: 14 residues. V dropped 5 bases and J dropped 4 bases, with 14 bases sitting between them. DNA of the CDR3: TGTGCCAGCAGCACCCGAGCTTTGAGCTATGGCTACACCTTC. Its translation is CASSTRALSYGYTF.

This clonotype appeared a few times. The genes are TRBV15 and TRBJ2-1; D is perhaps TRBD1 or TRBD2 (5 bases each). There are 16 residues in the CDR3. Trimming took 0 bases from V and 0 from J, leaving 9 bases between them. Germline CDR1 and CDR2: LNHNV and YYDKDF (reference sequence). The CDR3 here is CATSRDIGGSYNEQFF. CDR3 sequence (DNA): TGTGCCACCAGCAGAGATATTGGGGGCTCCTACAATGAGCAGTTCTTC. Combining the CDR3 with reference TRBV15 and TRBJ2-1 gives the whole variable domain DAMVIQNPRYQVTQFGKPVTLSCSQTLNHNVMYWYQQKSSQAPKLLFHYYDKDFNNEADTPDNFQSRRPNTSFCFLDIRSPGLGDTAMYLCATSRDIGGSYNEQFFGPGTRLTVL.

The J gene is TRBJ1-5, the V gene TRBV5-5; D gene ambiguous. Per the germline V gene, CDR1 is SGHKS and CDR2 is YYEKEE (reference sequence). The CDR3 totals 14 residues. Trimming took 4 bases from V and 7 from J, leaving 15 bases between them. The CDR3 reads CASSQRLLGQPQHF. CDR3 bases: TGTGCCAGCAGCCAAAGGCTTCTGGGGCAGCCCCAGCATTTT.

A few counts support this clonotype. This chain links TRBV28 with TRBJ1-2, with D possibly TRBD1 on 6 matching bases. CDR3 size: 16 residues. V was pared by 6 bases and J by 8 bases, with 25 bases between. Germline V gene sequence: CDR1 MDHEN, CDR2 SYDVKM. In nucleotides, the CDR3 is TGTGCCAGCAGAACACCGGGACACCCTTTTAAGAACGGCTACACCTTC. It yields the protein CASRTPGHPFKNGYTF.

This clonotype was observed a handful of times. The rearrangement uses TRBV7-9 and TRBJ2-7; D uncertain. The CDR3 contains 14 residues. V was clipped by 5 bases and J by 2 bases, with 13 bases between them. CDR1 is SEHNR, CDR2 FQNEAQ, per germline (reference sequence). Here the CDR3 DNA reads TGTGCCAGCAGCATGGTCGTGCACCCCTACGAGCAGTACTTC. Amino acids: CASSMVVHPYEQYF.

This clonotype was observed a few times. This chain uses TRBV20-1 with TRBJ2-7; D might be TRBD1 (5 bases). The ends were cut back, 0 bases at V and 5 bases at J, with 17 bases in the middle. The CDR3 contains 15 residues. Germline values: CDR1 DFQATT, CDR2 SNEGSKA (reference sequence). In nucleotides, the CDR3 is TGCAGTGCTAGAGATTCTTCCAGGGTGGTCGACGAGCAGTACTTC. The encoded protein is CSARDSSRVVDEQYF.

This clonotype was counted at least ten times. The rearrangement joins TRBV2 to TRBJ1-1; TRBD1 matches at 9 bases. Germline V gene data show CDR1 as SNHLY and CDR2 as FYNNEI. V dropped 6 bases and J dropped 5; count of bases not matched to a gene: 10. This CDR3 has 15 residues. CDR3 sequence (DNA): TGTGCCAGCAGCTCCCCGGACAGGGGAAGAACTGAAGCTTTCTTT. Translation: CASSSPDRGRTEAFF.

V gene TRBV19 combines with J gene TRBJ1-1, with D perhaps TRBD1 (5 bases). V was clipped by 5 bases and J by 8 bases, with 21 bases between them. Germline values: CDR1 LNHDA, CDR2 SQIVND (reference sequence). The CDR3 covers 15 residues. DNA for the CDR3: TGTGCCAGTAGTGAAACACTGATGGACGAGGGGGAAGCTTTCTTT. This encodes CASSETLMDEGEAFF. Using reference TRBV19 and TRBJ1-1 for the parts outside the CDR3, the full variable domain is DGGITQSPKYLFRKEGQNVTLSCEQNLNHDAMYWYRQDPGQGLRLIYYSQIVNDFQKGDIAEGYSVSREKKESFPLTVTSAQKNPTAFYLCASSETLMDEGEAFFGQGTRLTVV.

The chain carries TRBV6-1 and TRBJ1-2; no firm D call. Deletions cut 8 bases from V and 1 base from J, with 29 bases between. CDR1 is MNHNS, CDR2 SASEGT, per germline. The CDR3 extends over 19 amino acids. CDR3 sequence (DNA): TGTGCCAGCCTACAGAGTAACAGACCCTTCGGAGCCCTTAACTATGGCTACACCTTC. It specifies CASLQSNRPFGALNYGYTF.

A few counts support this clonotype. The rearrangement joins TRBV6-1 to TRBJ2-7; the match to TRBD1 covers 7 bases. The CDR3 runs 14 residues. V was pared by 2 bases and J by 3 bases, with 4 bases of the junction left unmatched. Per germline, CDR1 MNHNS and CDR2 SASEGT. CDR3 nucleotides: TGTGCCAGCAGTGAACCACAGGGGTTCTACGAGCAGTACTTC. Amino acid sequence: CASSEPQGFYEQYF.

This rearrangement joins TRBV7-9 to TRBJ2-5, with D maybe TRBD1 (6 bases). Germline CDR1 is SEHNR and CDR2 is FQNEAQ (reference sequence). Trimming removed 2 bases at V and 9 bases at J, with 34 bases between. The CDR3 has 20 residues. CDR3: CASSLCPHRAGPLVRFAQYF. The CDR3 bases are TGTGCCAGCAGCTTATGCCCTCACAGGGCTGGTCCGTTGGTCCGATTCGCCCAGTACTTC.